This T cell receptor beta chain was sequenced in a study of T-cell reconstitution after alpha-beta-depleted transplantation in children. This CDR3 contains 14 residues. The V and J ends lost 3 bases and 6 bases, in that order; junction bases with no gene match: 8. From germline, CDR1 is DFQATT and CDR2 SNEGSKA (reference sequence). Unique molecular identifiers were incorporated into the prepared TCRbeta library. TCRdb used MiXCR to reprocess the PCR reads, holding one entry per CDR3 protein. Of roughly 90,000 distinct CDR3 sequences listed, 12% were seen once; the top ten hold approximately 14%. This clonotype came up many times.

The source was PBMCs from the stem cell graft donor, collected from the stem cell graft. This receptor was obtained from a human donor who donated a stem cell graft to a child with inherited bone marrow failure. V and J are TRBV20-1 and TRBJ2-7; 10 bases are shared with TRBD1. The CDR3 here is CSARTGQGYFEQYF. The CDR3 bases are TGCAGTGCTAGGACGGGACAGGGGTATTTCGAGCAGTACTTC.